This TCR beta chain was sequenced in a study of cytomegalovirus exposure and HLA in healthy donors. Study conclusions and caveats: Confirmation was obtained in vitro that a few CMV-associated chains are specific for CMV antigens.

Clones were sequenced by immunoSEQ multiplex PCR, and TCRdb holds only the in-frame ones, with some missing. Of 130,000 to 150,000 clones detected, nearly 90% appear once; the ten largest clones hold around 9%. The donors formed part of the 120-subject validation cohort, distinct from the roughly 600-subject first cohort. Comment on this clone: The antigen remains unidentified.

CDR1 and CDR2 from the germline V gene are SGHNT and YYREEE (reference sequence). CDR3 length equals 15 residues. Trimming took 0 bases from V and 2 from J; bases not matched to a gene: 2. The chain uses TRBV5-4 and TRBJ2-7; 10 bases are shared with TRBD2. Sequencing was performed on PBMCs. The receptor comes from a woman aged 18 to 35 in good health and CMV-seropositive. CDR3 protein: CASSLELAGAYEQYF. The CDR3 DNA reads TGTGCCAGCAGCTTGGAGCTAGCGGGGGCCTACGAGCAGTACTTC.